The clone carrying this TCR beta chain was observed a single time. The data belong to a study of blood T cell repertoires in COVID-19. Study information: Samples taken during acute and convalescent COVID-19 were collected in the United States, Italy and Spain. T cells, B-cell-depleted T cells, or PBMCs provided the cDNA or gDNA that served as material.

The germline V gene encodes CDR1 SGDLS and CDR2 YYNGEE. There are 15 residues in the CDR3. V shed 5 bases, J shed 5 bases, and the junction held 7 bases outside the gene matches. Study processing details: Amplification from reference gene primers served as the basis for estimated nucleated cell counts. Profiled with immunoSEQ multiplex PCR; TCRdb holds only in-frame clones, not every one. For V, J and clone size, that table is used; D and trimming come from the DNA. Counted here are 55,000 to 75,000 clones, roughly 81% occurring once; the ten biggest clones make up 9.2%. Sample: peripheral blood. The chain has TRBV9 and TRBJ2-2, with 9 positions matching TRBD1. The TCR comes from a human donor in a cohort sampled during active COVID-19. The CDR3 bases are TGTGCCAGCAGACAGGGGGCTCTTAATACCGGGGAGCTGTTTTTT. It is translated as CASRQGALNTGELFF.